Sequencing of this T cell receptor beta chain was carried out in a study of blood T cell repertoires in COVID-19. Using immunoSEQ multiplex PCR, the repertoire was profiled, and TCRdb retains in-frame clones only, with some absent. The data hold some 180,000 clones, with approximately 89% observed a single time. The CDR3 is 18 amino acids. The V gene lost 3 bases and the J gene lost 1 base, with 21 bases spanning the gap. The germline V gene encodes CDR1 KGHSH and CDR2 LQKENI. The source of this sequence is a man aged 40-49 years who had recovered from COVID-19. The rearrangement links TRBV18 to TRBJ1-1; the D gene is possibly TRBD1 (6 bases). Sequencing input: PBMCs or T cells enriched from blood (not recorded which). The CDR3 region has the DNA TGTGCCAGCTCACCTCTAAGACACCAACAGGGACGGAACACTGAAGCTTTCTTT. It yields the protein CASSPLRHQQGRNTEAFF.